This T cell receptor (beta chain) came from a study of T cell responses to AZD1222 COVID-19 vaccine. Losses at the gene ends were 0 bases for V and 13 bases for J; bases not matched to a gene: 6. The CDR3 consists of 14 residues. Germline V gene data show CDR1 as SGHRS and CDR2 as YFSETQ. With respect to this clone: Antigen specificity is unknown.

General study findings and limits: Reports indicate that nearly half of spike-specific TCRs are directed at unmutated variant regions. AZD1222 recipients seropositive at baseline numbered only five to seven. Clonal diversity was possibly underestimated; the donors were predominantly white British and more often female. Vaccine-associated CD4 TCRs spanned spike, dominant at 160-218 and 743-854.

Measured with immunoSEQ multiplex PCR; TCRdb has only the in-frame clones, and not every one. Of about 120,000 clones in the sample, 80% to 90% are singletons; the top ten hold about 5.6%. The clonotype comes from an adult in good health. The J gene is TRBJ1-4, the V gene TRBV5-1, with 10 positions matching TRBD1. The sequenced sample was peripheral blood, obtained on day 0 of AZD1222 vaccination. DNA of the CDR3: TGCGCCAGCAGCTTGGGACAGGGGGCTGGGGGACTGTTTTTT. This translates into CASSLGQGAGGLFF.